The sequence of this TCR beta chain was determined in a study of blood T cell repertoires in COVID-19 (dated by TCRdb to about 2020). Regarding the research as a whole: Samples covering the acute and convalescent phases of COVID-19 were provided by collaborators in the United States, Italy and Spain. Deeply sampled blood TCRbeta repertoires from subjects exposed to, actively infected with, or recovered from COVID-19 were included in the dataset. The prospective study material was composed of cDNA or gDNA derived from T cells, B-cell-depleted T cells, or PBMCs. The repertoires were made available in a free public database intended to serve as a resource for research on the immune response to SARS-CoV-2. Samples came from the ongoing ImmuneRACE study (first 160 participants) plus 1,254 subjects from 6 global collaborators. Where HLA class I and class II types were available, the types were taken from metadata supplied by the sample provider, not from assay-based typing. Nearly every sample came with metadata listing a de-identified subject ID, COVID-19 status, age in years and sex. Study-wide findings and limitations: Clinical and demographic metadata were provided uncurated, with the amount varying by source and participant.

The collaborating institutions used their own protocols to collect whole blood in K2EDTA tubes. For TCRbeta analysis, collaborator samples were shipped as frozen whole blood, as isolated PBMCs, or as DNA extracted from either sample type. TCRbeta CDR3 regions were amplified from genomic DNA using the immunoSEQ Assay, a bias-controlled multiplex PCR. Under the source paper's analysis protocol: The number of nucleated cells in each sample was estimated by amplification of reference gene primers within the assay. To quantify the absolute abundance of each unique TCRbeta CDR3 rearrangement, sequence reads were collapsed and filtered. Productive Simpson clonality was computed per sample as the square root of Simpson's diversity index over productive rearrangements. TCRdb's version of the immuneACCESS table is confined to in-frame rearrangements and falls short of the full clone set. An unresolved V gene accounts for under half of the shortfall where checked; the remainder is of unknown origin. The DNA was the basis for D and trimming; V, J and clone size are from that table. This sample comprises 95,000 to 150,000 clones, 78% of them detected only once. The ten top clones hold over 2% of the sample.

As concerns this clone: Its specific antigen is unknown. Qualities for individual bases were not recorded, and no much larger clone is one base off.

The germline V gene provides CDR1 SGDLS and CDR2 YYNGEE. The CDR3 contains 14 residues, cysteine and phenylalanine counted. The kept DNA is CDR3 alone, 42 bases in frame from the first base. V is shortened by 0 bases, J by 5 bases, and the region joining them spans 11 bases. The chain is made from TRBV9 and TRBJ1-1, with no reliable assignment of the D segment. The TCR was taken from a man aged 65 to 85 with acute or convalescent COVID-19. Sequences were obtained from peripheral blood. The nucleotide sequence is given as TGTGCCAGCAGCGTAGCTCTGAGAACTACTGAAGCTTTCTTT. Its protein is CASSVALRTTEAFF.